The clone carrying this T cell receptor (beta chain) was detected many times. The target antigen is unknown. This entry comes from a study of glioma-infiltrating T cells. Study-wide results and limits: Tissue-blood divergence was below expectation in non-neoplastic patients, above in gliomas. Only very few CDR3 sequences appeared in both tissue and blood.

V shed 11 bases, J shed 4 bases, and the junction held 7 bases outside the gene matches. Per the germline V gene, CDR1 is SNHLY and CDR2 is FYNNEI. The CDR3 spans 12 residues. The iRepertoire nested amplicon-rescue multiplex PCR amplified TCR alpha and beta CDR3s from RNA. For one-step reverse transcription and amplification, about 85-400 ng of tissue mRNA or PBMC total RNA was used. One entry per CDR3 protein, called by TCRdb with MiXCR from the multiplex PCR reads. The table has under 200,000 distinct CDR3 sequences, around 40% seen once. The clonotype was recovered from a human donor with low-grade glioma or glioblastoma, undergoing nonglioma brain surgery, or in good health (not recorded which). The rearrangement uses TRBV2 and TRBJ1-1; 7 positions agree with TRBD1. The sequenced sample was glioma tissue, nonneoplastic brain tissue, or PBMCs (not recorded which). CDR3 amino acids: CAGIAGGTEAFF. In DNA form, the CDR3 reads TGTGCCGGCATTGCAGGGGGCACTGAAGCTTTCTTT.